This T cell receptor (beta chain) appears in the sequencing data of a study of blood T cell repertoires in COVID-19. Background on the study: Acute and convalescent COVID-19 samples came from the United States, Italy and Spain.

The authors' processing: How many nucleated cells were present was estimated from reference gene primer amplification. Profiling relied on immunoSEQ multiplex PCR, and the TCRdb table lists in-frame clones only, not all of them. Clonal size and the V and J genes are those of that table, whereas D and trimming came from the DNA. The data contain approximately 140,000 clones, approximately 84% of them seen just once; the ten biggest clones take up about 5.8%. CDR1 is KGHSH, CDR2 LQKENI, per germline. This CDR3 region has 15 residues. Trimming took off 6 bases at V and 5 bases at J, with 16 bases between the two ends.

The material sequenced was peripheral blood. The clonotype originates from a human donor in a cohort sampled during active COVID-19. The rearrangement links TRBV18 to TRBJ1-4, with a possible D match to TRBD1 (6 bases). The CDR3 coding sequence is TGTGCCAGCTCGTCCAACAGGGATCGGAATGAAAAACTGTTTTTT. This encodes CASSSNRDRNEKLFF.